The 17 T cell receptor beta chains below come from one sample, sequenced in a study of T cell responses to AZD1222 COVID-19 vaccine. Method: immunoSEQ multiplex PCR; TCRdb's copy keeps in-frame clones and lacks some. The sample consists of over 120,000 clones, roughly nine tenths of them appearing once. Sequencing used peripheral blood, obtained on day 0 of AZD1222 vaccination. All receptors derive from an adult in good health.

The V gene is TRBV4-1, the J gene TRBJ1-2; D gene unclear. This CDR3 contains 11 residues. The V gene's germline CDR1 is MGHRA and CDR2 YSYEKL. V was trimmed by 3 bases and J by 12 bases, leaving 11 bases between them. The CDR3 nucleotides read TGCGCCAGCAGCCACGGAGGGCGGAACACCTTC. Residues: CASSHGGRNTF.

In this sample, this clone turned up once. This chain uses TRBV19 with TRBJ1-2; D possibly corresponds to TRBD1 (5 bases). This CDR3 has 12 residues. Germline values: CDR1 LNHDA, CDR2 SQIVND (reference sequence). Trimming left V 3 bases short and J 7 bases short, with 9 bases between. Here the CDR3 reads CASSIPGRGYTF. The CDR3 coding sequence is TGTGCCAGTAGTATTCCAGGGCGTGGCTACACCTTC.

The chain carries TRBV3-1 (or the pseudogene TRBV3-2) and TRBJ1-2, with D maybe TRBD1 (5 bases). CDR3 size: 14 residues. CDR1 LGHDT and CDR2 YNNKEL come from the germline V gene (reference sequence). Trimming took off 2 bases at V and 4 bases at J, with 11 bases between the two ends. DNA of the CDR3: TGTGCCAGCAGCCAAATGGGACCGCCCTATGGCTACACCTTC. It is translated as CASSQMGPPYGYTF.

The V and J genes are TRBV5-4 and TRBJ2-7; D gene unclear. The CDR3 is 14 residues long. Trimming took 1 base from V and 3 from J, leaving 11 bases between them. In germline, CDR1 is SGHNT, CDR2 YYREEE (reference sequence). The CDR3 nucleotides read TGTGCCAGCAGCTTGCAAGGAAGCAACTACGAGCAGTACTTC. It specifies CASSLQGSNYEQYF.

Ten or more counts support this clone. The chain has TRBV28 and TRBJ2-7, with D unclear. Trimming removed 7 bases at V and 5 bases at J, with 12 bases between. The CDR3 totals 12 residues. Germline V lookup: CDR1 MDHEN, CDR2 SYDVKM. CDR3 residues: CASTPSSNEQYF. As DNA, the CDR3 is TGTGCCAGCACCCCAAGTAGCAACGAGCAGTACTTC. Full variable domain (outside the CDR3, taken from reference TRBV28 and TRBJ2-7): DVKVTQSSRYLVKRTGEKVFLECVQDMDHENMFWYRQDPGLGLRLIYFSYDVKMKEKGDIPEGYSVSREKKERFSLILESASTNQTSMYLCASTPSSNEQYFGPGTRLTVT.

The chain employs TRBV7-2 and TRBJ1-2, with D unclear. Trimming removed 2 bases at V and 1 base at J, with 14 bases between. CDR3 length: 16 residues. Germline V gives CDR1 SGHTA, CDR2 FQGNSA. CDR3 in DNA: TGTGCCAGCAGCTTAATTGTGGGGATCTTTAACTATGGCTACACCTTC. It encodes CASSLIVGIFNYGYTF.

V usage is TRBV8-2 and J usage is TRBJ1-1. TRBV8-2 is termed a pseudogene. The CDR3 has 17 residues. This chain's CDR3 is CGSTSAARCRKNTEAFF. In nucleotides, the CDR3 is TGTGGCAGCACATCCGCAGCCCGCTGCCGAAAGAACACTGAAGCTTTCTTT.

In its sample, this clone was seen once. This chain connects TRBV7-3 to TRBJ2-1; TRBD2 matches 10 bases. Germline CDR1 reads SGHTA; CDR2 reads FQGTGA. The CDR3 has 15 amino acids. V lost 4 bases to trimming and J lost 6 bases; unmatched junction nucleotides: 6. DNA for the CDR3: TGTGCCAGCAGCTCAGGACTAGCGGCACCCAATGAGCAGTTCTTC. Protein product: CASSSGLAAPNEQFF. The full variable domain, its missing parts supplied by reference TRBV7-3 and TRBJ2-1, is GAGVSQTPSNKVTEKGKYVELRCDPISGHTALYWYRQSLGQGPEFLIYFQGTGAADDSGLPNDRFFAVRPEGSVSTLKIQRTERGDSAVYLCASSSGLAAPNEQFFGPGTRLTVL.

The chain combines TRBV6-1 with TRBJ1-5; no clear D gene. Trimming stripped 2 bases from V and 12 bases from J, with 17 bases between. Per germline, CDR1 MNHNS and CDR2 SASEGT. The CDR3 loop spans 14 amino acids. This CDR3 reads CASSEYSERPGQHF. The CDR3 DNA reads as TGTGCCAGCAGTGAATATTCAGAACGCCCGGGCCAGCATTTT.

The V gene is TRBV6-5, the J gene TRBJ2-6; 8 bases line up with TRBD1. The CDR3 is made up of 16 amino acids. CDR1 and CDR2 from the germline V gene are MNHEY and SVGAGI. The J segment lost 4 bases and the V segment lost 4 bases, leaving 6 bases of the junction unmatched. CDR3 nucleotides: TGTGCCAGCAGTTTCGACAGGGGTTCCGGGGCCAACGTCCTGACTTTC. Translated: CASSFDRGSGANVLTF.

This chain uses TRBV5-6 with TRBJ2-1; D uncertain. Germline V gives CDR1 SGHDT, CDR2 YYEEEE. CDR3 length: 11 amino acids. V was pared by 4 bases and J by 10 bases, with 9 bases between. CDR3 nucleotides: TGTGCCAGCAGCATGGTTAGCGAGCAGTTCTTC. It specifies CASSMVSEQFF. The whole variable domain, filled in from reference TRBV5-6 and TRBJ2-1, reads DAGVTQSPTHLIKTRGQQVTLRCSPKSGHDTVSWYQQALGQGPQFIFQYYEEEERQRGNFPDRFSGHQFPNYSSELNVNALLLGDSALYLCASSMVSEQFFGPGTRLTVL.

This chain joins TRBV11-2 and TRBJ1-6, with a weak D call TRBD1 (5 bases). The length of the CDR3 is 16 residues. Trimming removed 6 bases at V and 10 bases at J, with 22 bases between. Looked up from germline, CDR1 is SGHAT and CDR2 is FQNNGV. The CDR3 here is CASSSRGAGRESPLHF. DNA of the CDR3: TGTGCCAGCAGTTCGAGAGGGGCAGGACGCGAGTCACCCCTCCACTTT.

This chain links TRBV30 with TRBJ1-1; D not resolved. The V gene lost 2 bases and the J gene lost 1 base, with 5 bases spanning the gap. Looked up from germline, CDR1 is GTSNPN and CDR2 is SVGIG (reference sequence). The CDR3 runs 12 residues. The CDR3 sequence: CAWSPQNTEAFF. Written as DNA, the CDR3 is TGTGCCTGGAGTCCCCAGAACACTGAAGCTTTCTTT.

The chain uses TRBV5-5 and TRBJ2-1; tentative D call: TRBD1 (5 bases). Germline V gene lookup returns CDR1 SGHKS and CDR2 YYEKEE (reference sequence). Trimming cost V 0 bases and J 0 bases, with 16 bases left between them. The CDR3 covers 18 residues. The CDR3 nucleotides are TGTGCCAGCAGCTTGGCCAACTGGGGCTTCAGCTCCTACAATGAGCAGTTCTTC. The encoded protein is CASSLANWGFSSYNEQFF.

The chain couples TRBV12-3 or TRBV12-4 to TRBJ1-2, with D possibly matching TRBD1 (6 bases). V lost 3 bases and J 7 bases, leaving 6 bases between the germline ends. The CDR3 sequence is 11 residues long. The CDR3 sequence is CASSLGAGYTF. CDR3 sequence (DNA): TGTGCCAGCAGTTTGGGGGCTGGCTACACCTTC.

The chain has TRBV19 and TRBJ2-7; D call uncertain. V shed 6 bases and J shed 4 bases, with 10 bases lying between them. Germline V CDR1 and CDR2: LNHDA, SQIVND (reference sequence). The CDR3 is 12 residues long. As DNA, the CDR3 is TGTGCCAGTAGGGGAAGGGTTTACGAGCAGTACTTC. Residues: CASRGRVYEQYF.

This clone is a singleton in its sample. This rearrangement joins TRBV6-5 to TRBJ2-7, with 10 bases identical to TRBD2. The germline V gene has CDR1 MNHEY and CDR2 SVGAGI. Germline trimming cut 7 bases from V and 3 bases from J; bases unmatched to any gene: 9. The CDR3 is 15 amino acids. CDR3 bases: TGTGCCAGCAAAAGTGAAGCTAGCGGGGGCTACGAGCAGTACTTC. It encodes CASKSEASGGYEQYF.